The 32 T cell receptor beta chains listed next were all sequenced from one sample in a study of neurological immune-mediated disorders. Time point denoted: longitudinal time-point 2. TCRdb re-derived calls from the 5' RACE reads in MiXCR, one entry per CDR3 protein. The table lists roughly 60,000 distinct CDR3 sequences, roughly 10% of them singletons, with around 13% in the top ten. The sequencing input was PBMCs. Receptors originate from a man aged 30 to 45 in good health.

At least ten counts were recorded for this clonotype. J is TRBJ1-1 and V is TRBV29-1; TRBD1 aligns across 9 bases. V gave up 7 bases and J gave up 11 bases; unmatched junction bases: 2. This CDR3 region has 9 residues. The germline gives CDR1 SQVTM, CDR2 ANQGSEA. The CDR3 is CSDGQGAFF. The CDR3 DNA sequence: TGCAGCGACGGACAGGGGGCTTTCTTT. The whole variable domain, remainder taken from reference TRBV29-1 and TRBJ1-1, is SAVISQKPSRDICQRGTSLTIQCQVDSQVTMMFWYRQQPGQSLTLIATANQGSEATYESGFVIDKFPISRPNLTFSTLTVSNMSPEDSSIYLCSDGQGAFFGQGTRLTVV.

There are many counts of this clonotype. CDR3 sequence reads: CASSPGTGGSYEQYF. The CDR3 DNA sequence: TGTGCCAGCAGCCCCGGGACAGGGGGATCCTACGAGCAGTACTTC. The chain carries TRBV11-2 and TRBJ2-7; 11 bases agree with TRBD1. The CDR3 totals 15 residues. Germline CDR1 reads SGHAT; CDR2 reads FQNNGV. With 5 bases clipped from V and 1 base from J, the junction kept 4 bases outside the gene matches.

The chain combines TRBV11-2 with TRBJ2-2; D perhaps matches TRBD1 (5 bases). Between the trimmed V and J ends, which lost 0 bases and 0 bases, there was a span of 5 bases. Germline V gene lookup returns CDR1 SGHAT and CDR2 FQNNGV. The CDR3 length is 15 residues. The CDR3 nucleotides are TGTGCCAGCAGCTTAGAAGGGGCGAACACCGGGGAGCTGTTTTTT. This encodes CASSLEGANTGELFF.

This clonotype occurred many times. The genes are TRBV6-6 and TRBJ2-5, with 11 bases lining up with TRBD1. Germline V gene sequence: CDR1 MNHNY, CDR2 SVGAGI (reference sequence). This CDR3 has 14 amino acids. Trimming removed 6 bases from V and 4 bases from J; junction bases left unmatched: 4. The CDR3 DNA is TGTGCCAGCAGCCGGACAGGGGGCGCAGAGACCCAGTACTTC. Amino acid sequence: CASSRTGGAETQYF.

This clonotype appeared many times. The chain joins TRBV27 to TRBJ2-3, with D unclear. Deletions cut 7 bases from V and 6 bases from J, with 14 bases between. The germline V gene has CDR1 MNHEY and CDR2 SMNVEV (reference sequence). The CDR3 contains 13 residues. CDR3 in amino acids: CASKARLADTQYF. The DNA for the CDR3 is TGTGCCAGCAAGGCCAGGCTTGCTGATACGCAGTATTTT.

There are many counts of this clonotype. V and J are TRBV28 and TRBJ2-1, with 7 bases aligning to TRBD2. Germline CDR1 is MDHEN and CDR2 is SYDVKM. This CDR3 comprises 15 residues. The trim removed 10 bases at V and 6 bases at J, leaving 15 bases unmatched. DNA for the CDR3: TGTGCCATCAAAGAGGCGGGATCGGGGGGCAATGAGCAGTTCTTC. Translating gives CAIKEAGSGGNEQFF. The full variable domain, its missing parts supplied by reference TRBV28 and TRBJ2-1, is DVKVTQSSRYLVKRTGEKVFLECVQDMDHENMFWYRQDPGLGLRLIYFSYDVKMKEKGDIPEGYSVSREKKERFSLILESASTNQTSMYLCAIKEAGSGGNEQFFGPGTRLTVL.

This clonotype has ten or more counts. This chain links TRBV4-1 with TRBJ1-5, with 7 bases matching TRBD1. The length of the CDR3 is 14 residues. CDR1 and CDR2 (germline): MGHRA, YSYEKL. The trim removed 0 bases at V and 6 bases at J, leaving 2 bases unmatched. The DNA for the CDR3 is TGCGCCAGCAGCCAAGACAGGGGGAGTCAGCCCCAGCATTTT. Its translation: CASSQDRGSQPQHF.

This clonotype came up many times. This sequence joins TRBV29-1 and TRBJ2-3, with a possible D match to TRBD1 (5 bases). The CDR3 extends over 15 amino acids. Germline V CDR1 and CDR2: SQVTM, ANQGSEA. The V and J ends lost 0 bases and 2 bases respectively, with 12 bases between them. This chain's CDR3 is CSVEDLQGYTDTQYF. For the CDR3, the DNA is TGCAGCGTTGAAGATCTTCAGGGATACACAGATACGCAGTATTTT.

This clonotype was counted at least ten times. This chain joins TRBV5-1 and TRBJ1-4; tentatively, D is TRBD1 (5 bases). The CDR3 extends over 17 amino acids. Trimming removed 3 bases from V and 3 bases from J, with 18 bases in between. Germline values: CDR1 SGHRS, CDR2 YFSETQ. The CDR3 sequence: CASSSDRGGAPNEKLFF. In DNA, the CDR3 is TGCGCCAGCAGCTCGGACCGGGGGGGAGCCCCTAATGAAAAACTGTTTTTT. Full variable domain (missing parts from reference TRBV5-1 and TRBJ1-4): KAGVTQTPRYLIKTRGQQVTLSCSPISGHRSVSWYQQTPGQGLQFLFEYFSETQRNKGNFPGRFSGRQFSNSRSEMNVSTLELGDSALYLCASSSDRGGAPNEKLFFGSGTQLSVL.

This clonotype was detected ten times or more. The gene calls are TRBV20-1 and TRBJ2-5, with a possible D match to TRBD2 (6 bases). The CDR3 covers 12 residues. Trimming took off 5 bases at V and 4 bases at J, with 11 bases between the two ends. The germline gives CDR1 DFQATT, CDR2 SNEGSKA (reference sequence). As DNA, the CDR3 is TGCAGTGCTCAGAGGGGAGGAGAGACCCAGTACTTC. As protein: CSAQRGGETQYF.

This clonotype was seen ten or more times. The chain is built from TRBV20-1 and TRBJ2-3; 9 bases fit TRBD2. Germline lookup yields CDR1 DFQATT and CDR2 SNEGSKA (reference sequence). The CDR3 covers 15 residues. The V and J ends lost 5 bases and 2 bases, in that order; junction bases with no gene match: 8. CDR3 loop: CSAVSGRRLTDTQYF. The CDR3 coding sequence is TGCAGTGCTGTTAGCGGGAGAAGACTCACAGATACGCAGTATTTT.

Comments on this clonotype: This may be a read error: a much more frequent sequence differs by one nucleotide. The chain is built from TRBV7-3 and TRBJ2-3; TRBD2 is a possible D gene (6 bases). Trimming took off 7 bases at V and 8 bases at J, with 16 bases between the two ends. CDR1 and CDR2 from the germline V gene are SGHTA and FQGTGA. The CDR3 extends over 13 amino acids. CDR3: CASKTQPGVTQYF. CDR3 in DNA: TGTGCCAGCAAGACCCAACCGGGGGTTACGCAGTATTTT.

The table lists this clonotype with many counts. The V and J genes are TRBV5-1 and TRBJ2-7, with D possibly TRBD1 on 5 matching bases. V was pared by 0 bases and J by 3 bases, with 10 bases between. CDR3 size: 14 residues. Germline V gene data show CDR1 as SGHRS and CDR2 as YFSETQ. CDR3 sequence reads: CASSLARQGYEQYF. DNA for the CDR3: TGCGCCAGCAGCTTGGCCCGGCAGGGCTACGAGCAGTACTTC.

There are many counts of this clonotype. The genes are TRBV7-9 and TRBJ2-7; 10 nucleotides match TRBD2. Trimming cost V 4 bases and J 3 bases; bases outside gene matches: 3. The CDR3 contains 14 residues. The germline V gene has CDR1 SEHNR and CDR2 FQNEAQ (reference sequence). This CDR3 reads CASSSLAGVYEQYF. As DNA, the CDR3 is TGTGCCAGCAGCTCGCTAGCGGGGGTCTACGAGCAGTACTTC.

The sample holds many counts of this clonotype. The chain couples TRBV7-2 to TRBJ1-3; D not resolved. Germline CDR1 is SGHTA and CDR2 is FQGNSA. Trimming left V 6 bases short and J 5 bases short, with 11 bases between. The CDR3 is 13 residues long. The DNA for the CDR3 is TGTGCCAGCAGTCGGGGTCACCGAAACACCATATATTTT. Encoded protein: CASSRGHRNTIYF.

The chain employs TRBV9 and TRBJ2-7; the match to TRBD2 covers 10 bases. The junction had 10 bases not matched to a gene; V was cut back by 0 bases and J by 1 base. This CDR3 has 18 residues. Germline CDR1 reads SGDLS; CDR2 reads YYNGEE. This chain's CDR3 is CASSVEKSASGSSYEQYF. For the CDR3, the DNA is TGTGCCAGCAGCGTAGAAAAATCGGCTAGCGGGAGTTCCTACGAGCAGTACTTC.

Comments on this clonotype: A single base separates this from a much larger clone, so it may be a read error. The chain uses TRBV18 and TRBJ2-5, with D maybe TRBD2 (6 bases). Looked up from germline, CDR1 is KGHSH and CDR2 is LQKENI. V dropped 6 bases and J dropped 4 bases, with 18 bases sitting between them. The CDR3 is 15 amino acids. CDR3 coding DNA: TGTGCCAGCTCTCGCTCTCAGGGAGGCCGAGAGACCCAGTACTTC. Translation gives CASSRSQGGRETQYF.

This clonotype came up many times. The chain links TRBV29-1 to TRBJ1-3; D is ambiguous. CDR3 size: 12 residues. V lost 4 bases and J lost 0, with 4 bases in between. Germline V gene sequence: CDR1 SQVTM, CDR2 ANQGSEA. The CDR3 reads CSVAHSGNTIYF. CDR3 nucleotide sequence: TGCAGCGTTGCTCACTCTGGAAACACCATATATTTT.

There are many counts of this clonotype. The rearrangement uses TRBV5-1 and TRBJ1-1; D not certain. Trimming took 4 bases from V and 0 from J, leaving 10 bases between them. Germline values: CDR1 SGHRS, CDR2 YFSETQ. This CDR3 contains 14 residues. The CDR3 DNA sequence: TGCGCCAGCAGCCAGACGGTCATGAACACTGAAGCTTTCTTT. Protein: CASSQTVMNTEAFF.

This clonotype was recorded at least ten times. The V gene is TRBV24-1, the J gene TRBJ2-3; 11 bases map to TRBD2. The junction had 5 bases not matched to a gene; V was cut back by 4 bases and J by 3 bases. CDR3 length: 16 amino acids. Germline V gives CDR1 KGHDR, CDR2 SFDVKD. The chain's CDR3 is CATSDVTSGSTDTQYF. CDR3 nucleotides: TGTGCCACCAGTGACGTTACTAGCGGGAGTACAGATACGCAGTATTTT.

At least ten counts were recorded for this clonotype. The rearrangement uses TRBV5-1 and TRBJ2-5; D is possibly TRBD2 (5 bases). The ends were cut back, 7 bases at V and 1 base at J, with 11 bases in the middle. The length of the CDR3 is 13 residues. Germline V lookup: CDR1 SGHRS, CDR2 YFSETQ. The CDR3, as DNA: TGCGCCAGCGGGCGGACTGCCCAAGAGACCCAGTACTTC. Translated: CASGRTAQETQYF.

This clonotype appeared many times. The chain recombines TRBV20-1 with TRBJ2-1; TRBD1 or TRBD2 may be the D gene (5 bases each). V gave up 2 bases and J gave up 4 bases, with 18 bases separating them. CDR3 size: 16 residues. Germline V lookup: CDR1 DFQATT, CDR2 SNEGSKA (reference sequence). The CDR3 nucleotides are TGCAGTGCTAGAATCTCTGGGACCCCTATTTACAATGAGCAGTTCTTC. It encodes CSARISGTPIYNEQFF.

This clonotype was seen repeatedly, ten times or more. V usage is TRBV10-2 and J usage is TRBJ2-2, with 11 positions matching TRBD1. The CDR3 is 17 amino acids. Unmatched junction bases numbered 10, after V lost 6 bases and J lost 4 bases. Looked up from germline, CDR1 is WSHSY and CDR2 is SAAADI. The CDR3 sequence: CASSPDRGRMGTGELFF. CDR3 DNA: TGCGCCAGCAGCCCGGACAGGGGGCGGATGGGCACCGGGGAGCTGTTTTTT.

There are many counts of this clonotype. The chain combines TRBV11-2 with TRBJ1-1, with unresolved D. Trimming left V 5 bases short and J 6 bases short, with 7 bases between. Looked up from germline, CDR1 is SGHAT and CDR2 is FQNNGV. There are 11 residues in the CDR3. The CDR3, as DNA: TGTGCCAGCAGCCACGCCCCTGAAGCTTTCTTT. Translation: CASSHAPEAFF.

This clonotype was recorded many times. CDR3 sequence: CASSLAGGRGNQPQHF. The DNA for the CDR3 is TGTGCCAGCAGCTTGGCCGGCGGCAGGGGCAATCAGCCCCAGCATTTT. The chain links TRBV5-6 to TRBJ1-5; a possible D gene is TRBD1 (5 bases). Trimming shortened V by 0 bases and J by 2 bases, and 12 bases separated the two germline ends. Per the germline V gene, CDR1 is SGHDT and CDR2 is YYEEEE. The CDR3 has 16 residues.

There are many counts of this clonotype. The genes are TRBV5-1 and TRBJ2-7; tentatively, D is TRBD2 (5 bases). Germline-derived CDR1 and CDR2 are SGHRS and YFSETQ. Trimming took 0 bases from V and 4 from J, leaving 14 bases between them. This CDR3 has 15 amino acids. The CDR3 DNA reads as TGCGCCAGCAGCTTGGGAGCGGCCGGACGTTACGAGCAGTACTTC. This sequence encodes CASSLGAAGRYEQYF.

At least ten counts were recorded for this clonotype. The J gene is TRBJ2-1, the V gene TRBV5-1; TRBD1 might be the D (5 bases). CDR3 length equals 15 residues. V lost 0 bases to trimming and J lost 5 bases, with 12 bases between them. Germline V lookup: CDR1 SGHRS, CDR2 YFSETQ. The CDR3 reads CASSLAAPGNNEQFF. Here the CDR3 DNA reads TGCGCCAGCAGCTTGGCGGCACCAGGGAACAATGAGCAGTTCTTC.

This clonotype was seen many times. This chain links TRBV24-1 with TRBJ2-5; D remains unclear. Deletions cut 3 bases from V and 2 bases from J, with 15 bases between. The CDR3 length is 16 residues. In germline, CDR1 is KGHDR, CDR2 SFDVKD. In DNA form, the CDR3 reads TGTGCCACCAGTGATGATTCGACCGGGCTACAAGAGACCCAGTACTTC. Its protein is CATSDDSTGLQETQYF.

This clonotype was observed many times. Here the CDR3 reads CASSQGGRGTYEQFF. The CDR3 DNA is TGTGCCAGCAGCCAAGGAGGAAGGGGGACCTATGAGCAGTTCTTC. The rearrangement links TRBV3-1 to TRBJ2-1; D might be TRBD1 (6 bases). Germline CDR1 reads LGHDT; CDR2 reads YNNKEL (reference sequence). The CDR3 contains 15 residues. Between the trimmed V and J ends, which lost 1 base and 8 bases, there was a span of 15 bases.

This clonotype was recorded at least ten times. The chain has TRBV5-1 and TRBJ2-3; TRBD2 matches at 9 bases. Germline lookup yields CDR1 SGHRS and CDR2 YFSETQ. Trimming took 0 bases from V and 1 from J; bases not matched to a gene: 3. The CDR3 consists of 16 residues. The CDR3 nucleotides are TGCGCCAGCAGCTTGGGACTAGCGGATCGCACAGATACGCAGTATTTT. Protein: CASSLGLADRTDTQYF. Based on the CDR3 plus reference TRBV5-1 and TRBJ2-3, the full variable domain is KAGVTQTPRYLIKTRGQQVTLSCSPISGHRSVSWYQQTPGQGLQFLFEYFSETQRNKGNFPGRFSGRQFSNSRSEMNVSTLELGDSALYLCASSLGLADRTDTQYFGPGTRLTVL.

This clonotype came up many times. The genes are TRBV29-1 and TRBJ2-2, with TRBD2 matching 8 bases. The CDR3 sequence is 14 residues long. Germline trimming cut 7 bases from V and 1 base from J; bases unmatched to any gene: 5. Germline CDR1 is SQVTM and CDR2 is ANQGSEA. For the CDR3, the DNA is TGCAGCGCGCATGCGGGAGGGAACACCGGGGAGCTGTTTTTT. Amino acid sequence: CSAHAGGNTGELFF.

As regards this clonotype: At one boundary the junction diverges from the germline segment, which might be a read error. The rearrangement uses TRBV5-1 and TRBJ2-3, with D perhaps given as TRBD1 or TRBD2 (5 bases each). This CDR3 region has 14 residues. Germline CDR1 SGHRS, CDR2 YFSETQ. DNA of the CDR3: TGCGCCAGCAGCGCCCGGGACGGCCCAGATACACAGTATTTT. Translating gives CASSARDGPDTQYF.